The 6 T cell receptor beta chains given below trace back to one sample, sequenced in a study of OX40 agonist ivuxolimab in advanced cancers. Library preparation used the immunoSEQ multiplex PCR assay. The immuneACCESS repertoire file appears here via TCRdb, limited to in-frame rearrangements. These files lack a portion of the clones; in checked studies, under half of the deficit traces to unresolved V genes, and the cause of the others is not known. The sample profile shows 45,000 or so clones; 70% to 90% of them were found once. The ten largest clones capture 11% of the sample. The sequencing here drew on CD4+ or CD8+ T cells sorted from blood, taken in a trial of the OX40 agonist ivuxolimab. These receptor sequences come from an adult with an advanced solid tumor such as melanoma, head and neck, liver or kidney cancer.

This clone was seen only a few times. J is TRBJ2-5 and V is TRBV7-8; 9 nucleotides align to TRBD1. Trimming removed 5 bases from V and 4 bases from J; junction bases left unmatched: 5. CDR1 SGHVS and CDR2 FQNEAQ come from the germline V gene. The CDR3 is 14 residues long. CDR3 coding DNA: TGTGCCAGCAGCCCACAGGGGGCAGGAGAGACCCAGTACTTC. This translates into CASSPQGAGETQYF.

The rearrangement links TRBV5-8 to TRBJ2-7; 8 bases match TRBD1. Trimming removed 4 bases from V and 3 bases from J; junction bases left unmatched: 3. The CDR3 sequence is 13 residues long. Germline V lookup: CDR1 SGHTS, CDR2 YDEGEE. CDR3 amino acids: CASSQDRVYEQYF. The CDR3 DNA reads TGTGCCAGCAGCCAGGACAGGGTCTACGAGCAGTACTTC. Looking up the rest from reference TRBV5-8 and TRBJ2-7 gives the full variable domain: EAGVTQSPTHLIKTRGQQATLRCSPISGHTSVYWYQQALGLGLQFLLWYDEGEERNRGNFPPRFSGRQFPNYSSELNVNALELEDSALYLCASSQDRVYEQYFGPGTRLTVT.

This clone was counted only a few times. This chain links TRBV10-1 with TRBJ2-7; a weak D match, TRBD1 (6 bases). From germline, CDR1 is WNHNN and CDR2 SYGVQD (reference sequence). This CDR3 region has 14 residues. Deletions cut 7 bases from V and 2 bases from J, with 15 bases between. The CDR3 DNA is TGCGCCAGCACTCCGACAGGCGGCCCCTACGAGCAGTACTTC. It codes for CASTPTGGPYEQYF.

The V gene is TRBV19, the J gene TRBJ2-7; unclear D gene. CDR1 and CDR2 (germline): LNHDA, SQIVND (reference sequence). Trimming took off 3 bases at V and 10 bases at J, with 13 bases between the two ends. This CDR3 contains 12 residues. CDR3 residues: CASSIWGREQYF. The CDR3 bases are TGTGCCAGTAGTATTTGGGGAAGGGAACAGTACTTC.

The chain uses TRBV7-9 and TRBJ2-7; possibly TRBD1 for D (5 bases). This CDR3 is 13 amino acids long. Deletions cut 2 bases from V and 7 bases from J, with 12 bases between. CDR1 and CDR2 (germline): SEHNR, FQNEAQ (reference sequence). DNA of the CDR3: TGTGCCAGCAGCTTAAGGGGTCAGGGAGAGCAGTACTTC. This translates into CASSLRGQGEQYF.

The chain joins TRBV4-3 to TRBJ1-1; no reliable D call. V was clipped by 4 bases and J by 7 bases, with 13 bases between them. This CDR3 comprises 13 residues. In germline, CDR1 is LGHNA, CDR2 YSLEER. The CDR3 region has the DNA TGCGCCAGCAGCCTTACCTCGGACGTTGAAGCTTTCTTT. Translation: CASSLTSDVEAFF.